This T cell receptor (beta chain) stems from a study of post-analysis software for immune sequencing data. Turning to the study itself: Relapsing-remitting, secondary progressive and progressive-relapsing courses of multiple sclerosis were included.

This clonotype occurred a few times. Its antigen is currently unknown. Study-level points and caveats: When compared against controls, multiple sclerosis patients showed significantly lower normalized Chao1 diversity. By F measure, strong co-clustering occurred among samples prepared in the same batch.

Unique-molecular-identifier-tagged TCR beta cDNA libraries were used. A population of roughly 0.9 to 11 million T cells gave rise to roughly 0.5 million cDNA molecules. TCRdb analysed the PCR reads with MiXCR anew, one entry per CDR3 protein. Among approximately 660,000 distinct CDR3 sequences listed, 59% were seen once. Sequencing input: blood. The clonotype comes from a girl aged 2 to 9 with multiple sclerosis.

This chain's CDR3 is CASSQETGGGYGYTF. In nucleotides, the CDR3 is TGCGCCAGCAGCCAAGAAACAGGGGGCGGCTATGGCTACACCTTC. The chain uses TRBV4-1 and TRBJ1-2; 9 bases map to TRBD1. J gave up 4 bases and V 0 bases, and 3 bases lay outside the gene matches. The CDR3 totals 15 residues. The V gene's germline CDR1 is MGHRA and CDR2 YSYEKL.